Each of the 10 T cell receptor beta chains below was sequenced from the same sample in a study of cytomegalovirus exposure and HLA in healthy donors. Repertoires were generated with immunoSEQ multiplex PCR, while TCRdb's copy carries only in-frame clones and drops some. Of some 140,000 clones listed, 70% to 90% are singletons. Source material: PBMCs. These TCRs come from a man younger than 35 in good health and CMV-seronegative.

The V gene is TRBV7-9, the J gene TRBJ2-1, with D possibly matching TRBD2 (6 bases). This CDR3 has 14 amino acids. Trimming took 3 bases from V and 5 from J, leaving 11 bases between them. CDR1 and CDR2 (germline): SEHNR, FQNEAQ (reference sequence). CDR3 amino acids: CASSFLTGDNEQFF. Here the CDR3 DNA reads TGTGCCAGCAGCTTTTTAACGGGGGACAATGAGCAGTTCTTC.

The DNA for the CDR3 is TGTGCCAGCAGCCCTACTAGCGGGGGTTACAATGAGCAGTTCTTC. It is translated as CASSPTSGGYNEQFF. The chain is built from TRBV9 and TRBJ2-1, with 11 positions matching TRBD2. This CDR3 is 15 amino acids long. Unmatched junction bases numbered 4, after V lost 4 bases and J lost 4 bases. Germline values: CDR1 SGDLS, CDR2 YYNGEE.

The J gene is TRBJ2-7, the V gene TRBV27; 10 bases fit TRBD1. This CDR3 region has 15 residues. V dropped 6 bases and J dropped 4; count of bases not matched to a gene: 9. From germline, CDR1 is MNHEY and CDR2 SMNVEV (reference sequence). The CDR3 nucleotides read TGTGCCAGCAGCCTACCGGGGACAGGGGTTTACGAGCAGTACTTC. Amino acid sequence: CASSLPGTGVYEQYF.

The rearrangement joins TRBV28 to TRBJ2-3; D is uncertain. Germline assignment: CDR1 MDHEN and CDR2 SYDVKM. Trimming left V 3 bases short and J 0 bases short, with 7 bases between. The length of the CDR3 is 14 residues. The CDR3 region has the DNA TGTGCCAGCAGTTTCTCCCTTAGCACAGATACGCAGTATTTT. Translated, it gives CASSFSLSTDTQYF.

The J gene is TRBJ1-2, the V gene TRBV6-5; TRBD1 is a possible D gene (5 bases). Trimming cost V 7 bases and J 4 bases, with 16 bases left between them. The CDR3 sequence is 14 residues long. Germline V gives CDR1 MNHEY, CDR2 SVGAGI. CDR3 in DNA: TGTGCCAGCACCCGGGACTCGGGGTCCTATGGCTACACCTTC. Translated, it gives CASTRDSGSYGYTF.

CDR3 sequence (DNA): TGTGCCAGCAGCCCCCCGGGGCTAGCGGGGTTGAAGACCCAGTACTTC. Translated: CASSPPGLAGLKTQYF. The chain combines TRBV16 with TRBJ2-5, with TRBD2 matching 9 bases. V gave up 4 bases and J gave up 6 bases; unmatched junction bases: 12. Germline-derived CDR1 and CDR2 are KGHSY and FQNENV. The CDR3 is made up of 16 amino acids.

The chain has TRBV1 and TRBJ2-4; the table names TRBD2, a call not compared with the DNA. TRBV1 is recorded as a pseudogene. CDR3 length equals 17 residues. The CDR3 is CTSSQVAAVSPIYSPYF. The CDR3 DNA sequence: TGCACCAGCAGCCAAGTTGCGGCTGTTTCACCAATATACTCCCCGTACTTC.

The chain has TRBV6-1 and TRBJ2-5, with 7 bases lining up with TRBD1. The junction had 8 bases not matched to a gene; V was cut back by 0 bases and J by 4 bases. The CDR3 has 16 residues. Germline V gives CDR1 MNHNS, CDR2 SASEGT. CDR3 nucleotide sequence: TGTGCCAGCAGTGAAGCCGGACAGGCCCTGGGAGAGACCCAGTACTTC. This gives the protein CASSEAGQALGETQYF.

The chain has TRBV5-1 and TRBJ1-2, with D hard to call. Trimming stripped 0 bases from V and 0 bases from J, with 6 bases between. CDR3 size: 14 residues. Germline assignment: CDR1 SGHRS and CDR2 YFSETQ. CDR3 bases: TGCGCCAGCAGCTTGGAGATAGCTAACTATGGCTACACCTTC. The encoded protein is CASSLEIANYGYTF.

This clone occurred once. The chain is built from TRBV30 and TRBJ1-1; D is possibly TRBD1 (6 bases). Trimming left V 1 base short and J 4 bases short, with 10 bases between. Germline assignment: CDR1 GTSNPN and CDR2 SVGIG (reference sequence). This CDR3 comprises 13 residues. CDR3 DNA: TGTGCCTGGAGTGGATGGGGGCGCACTGAAGCTTTCTTT. Translation: CAWSGWGRTEAFF.